The sample holds a few counts of the clone carrying this TCR beta chain. The antigen is unknown. A much larger clone is a single base away; this may be a read error. The sample is drawn from a study of blood T cells in healthy people across ages. Together with a sample-barcoded 5' primer, a J-beta primer mix was included in a second PCR lasting roughly 7 to 11 cycles. TCRdb redid the calling of the 5' RACE reads with MiXCR, one entry per CDR3 protein. Of around 850,000 distinct CDR3 sequences listed, roughly 34% are singletons. The authors extracted at least 6 micrograms of total RNA per sample. Findings and caveats of the study: Long-lived donors carried more naive CD4+ cells and greater diversity than aged donors.

Sequencing input: blood. This TCR came from a man between 18 and 35 years old in good health.

In nucleotides, the CDR3 is TGCAGCGTTGGCGGGGACAGGGGGCCAATGAATGAGCAGTACTTC. It is translated as CSVGGDRGPMNEQYF. The gene calls are TRBV29-1 and TRBJ2-5; 12 nucleotides agree with TRBD1. Germline lookup yields CDR1 SQVTM and CDR2 ANQGSEA. This CDR3 has 15 amino acids. The V and J ends lost 4 bases and 11 bases, in that order; junction bases with no gene match: 14.